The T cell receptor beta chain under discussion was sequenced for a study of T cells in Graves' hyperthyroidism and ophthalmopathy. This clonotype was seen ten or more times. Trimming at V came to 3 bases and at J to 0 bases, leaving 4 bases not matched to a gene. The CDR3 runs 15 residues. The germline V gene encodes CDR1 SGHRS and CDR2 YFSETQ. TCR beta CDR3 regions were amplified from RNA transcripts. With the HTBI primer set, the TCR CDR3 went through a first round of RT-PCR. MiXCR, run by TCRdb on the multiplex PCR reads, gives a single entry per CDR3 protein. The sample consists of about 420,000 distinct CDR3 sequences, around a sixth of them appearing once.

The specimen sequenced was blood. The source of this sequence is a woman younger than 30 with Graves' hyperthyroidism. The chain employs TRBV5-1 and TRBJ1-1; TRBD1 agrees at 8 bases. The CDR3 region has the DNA TGCGCCAGCAGCTGGACAGGGCCCATGAACACTGAAGCTTTCTTT. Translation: CASSWTGPMNTEAFF.